This passage covers 27 T cell receptor beta chains from one sample sequenced in a study of blood T cell repertoires in COVID-19. Profiled with immunoSEQ multiplex PCR; TCRdb holds only in-frame clones, not every one. The table has a few hundred thousand clones, roughly 90% seen once. Sequencing was performed on peripheral blood. The receptors were gathered from a man aged 55 to 70 who had recovered from COVID-19.

The chain couples TRBV7-8 to TRBJ2-3, with 8 bases that match TRBD2. V gave up 4 bases and J gave up 5 bases; unmatched junction bases: 8. This CDR3 has 15 residues. Germline V gene sequence: CDR1 SGHVS, CDR2 FQNEAQ. The CDR3 sequence: CASSSTSGGGDTQYF. The CDR3 bases are TGTGCCAGCAGCTCGACGAGCGGGGGTGGAGATACGCAGTATTTT.

V and J are TRBV5-1 and TRBJ2-4, with TRBD1 as a possible D gene (6 bases). Looked up from germline, CDR1 is SGHRS and CDR2 is YFSETQ. The length of the CDR3 is 16 residues. V dropped 4 bases and J dropped 4 bases, with 18 bases sitting between them. This CDR3 is CASSLGINTGKNIQYF. The CDR3 DNA sequence: TGCGCCAGCAGCCTGGGAATCAATACAGGGAAAAACATTCAGTACTTC.

The chain couples TRBV1 to TRBJ2-5; TRBD2, as called in the table, went unchecked against the DNA. TRBV1 is annotated as a pseudogene. The CDR3 is 18 residues long. CDR3 residues: CTSSQDLKSGGEVETQYF. Here the CDR3 DNA reads TGCACCAGCAGCCAAGATCTAAAAAGCGGGGGGGAAGTGGAGACCCAGTACTTC.

This clone was picked up one time. V is TRBV24-1 and J is TRBJ2-1; unclear D gene. V gave up 3 bases and J gave up 0 bases, with 8 bases separating them. The CDR3 runs 15 residues. CDR1 and CDR2 from the germline V gene are KGHDR and SFDVKD. CDR3 sequence: CATSDDIVSYNEQFF. The CDR3 coding sequence is TGTGCCACCAGTGATGACATCGTCTCCTACAATGAGCAGTTCTTC.

The gene calls are TRBV4-2 and TRBJ1-2, with 12 bases that match TRBD1. The germline CDR1 and CDR2 sequences are LGHNA and YNFKEQ. The CDR3 covers 16 residues. Trimming removed 1 base from V and 4 bases from J; junction bases left unmatched: 4. DNA of the CDR3: TGTGCCAGCAGCCAAGGAGGGACAGGGGGCTTCTATGGCTACACCTTC. Translating gives CASSQGGTGGFYGYTF.

This clone has just one count. The chain couples TRBV30 to TRBJ2-1; D remains ambiguous. The V end lost 1 base, the J end lost 8 bases, and 12 bases lay between the germline ends. CDR1 and CDR2 (germline): GTSNPN, SVGIG (reference sequence). The CDR3 has 13 amino acids. This chain's CDR3 is CAWSDLQVDEQFF. The CDR3 bases are TGTGCCTGGAGTGACCTCCAGGTCGATGAGCAGTTCTTC. Using reference TRBV30 and TRBJ2-1 for the parts outside the CDR3, the full variable domain is SQTIHQWPATLVQPVGSPLSLECTVEGTSNPNLYWYRQAAGRGLQLLFYSVGIGQISSEVPQNLSASRPQDRQFILSSKKLLLSDSGFYLCAWSDLQVDEQFFGPGTRLTVL.

The chain carries TRBV19 and TRBJ1-4; D uncertain. Germline CDR1 is LNHDA and CDR2 is SQIVND (reference sequence). The CDR3 loop spans 14 amino acids. V shed 7 bases and J shed 0 bases, with 9 bases lying between them. The CDR3 spells CASTPFATNEKLFF. For the CDR3, the DNA is TGTGCCAGTACCCCCTTTGCAACTAATGAAAAACTGTTTTTT.

The gene calls are TRBV7-6 and TRBJ1-2; 11 positions match TRBD1. Trimming took 5 bases from V and 3 from J; bases not matched to a gene: 17. The CDR3 length is 19 residues. Germline assignment: CDR1 SGHVS and CDR2 FNYEAQ. DNA of the CDR3: TGTGCCAGCAGCGGCCGGACAGGGGGCGGGAGGGGACTAGACTATGGCTACACCTTC. Translating gives CASSGRTGGGRGLDYGYTF.

The V and J genes are TRBV12-3 or TRBV12-4 and TRBJ2-5; 9 bases align to TRBD1. V shed 5 bases and J 5 bases; nucleotides not matched to a gene: 3. The CDR3 covers 13 residues. Here the CDR3 reads CASSGQGLETQYF. CDR3 nucleotide sequence: TGTGCCAGCAGTGGACAGGGGTTGGAGACCCAGTACTTC.

To note about this clone: The same CDR3 is also encoded by other DNA sequences in this sample. The rearrangement joins TRBV11-2 to TRBJ2-7; 9 bases are a match to TRBD2. V shed 1 base and J 2 bases; nucleotides not matched to a gene: 0. Germline V gene data show CDR1 as SGHAT and CDR2 as FQNNGV. The CDR3 covers 14 residues. The chain's CDR3 is CASSLGGGAYEQYF. CDR3 in DNA: TGTGCCAGCAGCTTAGGCGGGGGGGCCTACGAGCAGTACTTC.

CDR3 sequence reads: CASSQVAGGKNGELFF. CDR3 bases: TGTGCCAGCAGCCAGGTAGCAGGGGGGAAGAACGGGGAGCTGTTTTTT. The chain couples TRBV4-2 to TRBJ2-2; TRBD1 is a possible D gene (7 bases). Germline V gives CDR1 LGHNA, CDR2 YNFKEQ. V gave up 3 bases and J gave up 7 bases, with 18 bases separating them. The CDR3 spans 16 residues.

The CDR3 region has the DNA TGTGCCAGCAGCACCTCGGGGCTAGCGGGGGGACTTTACAATGAGCAGTTCTTC. Its translation is CASSTSGLAGGLYNEQFF. This sequence joins TRBV9 and TRBJ2-1; TRBD2 matches at 11 bases. The CDR3 has 18 residues. Germline-derived CDR1 and CDR2 are SGDLS and YYNGEE. Losses at the gene ends were 4 bases for V and 4 bases for J; bases not matched to a gene: 13.

The genes are TRBV27 and TRBJ2-3; TRBD2 aligns across 10 bases. The V segment lost 0 bases and the J segment 2 bases; nucleotides outside the gene matches: 2. Looked up from germline, CDR1 is MNHEY and CDR2 is SMNVEV (reference sequence). The CDR3 length is 16 residues. CDR3 loop: CASSLSLAGYTDTQYF. The CDR3 DNA follows: TGTGCCAGCAGTTTATCACTAGCGGGGTACACAGATACGCAGTATTTT.

This clone appeared a single time. The chain joins TRBV2 to TRBJ2-5, with TRBD2 identical over 13 bases. The V and J ends lost 7 bases and 5 bases, in that order; junction bases with no gene match: 16. Germline V lookup: CDR1 SNHLY, CDR2 FYNNEI. The CDR3 is made up of 18 amino acids. The CDR3 nucleotides are TGTGCCAGCATCGGACTAGCGGGGGCTCCTCACCCCGCCGAGACCCAGTACTTC. Residues: CASIGLAGAPHPAETQYF. The entire variable domain, with the rest obtained from reference TRBV2 and TRBJ2-5, is as follows: EPEVTQTPSHQVTQMGQEVILRCVPISNHLYFYWYRQILGQKVEFLVSFYNNEISEKSEIFDDQFSVERPDGSNFTLKIRSTKLEDSAMYFCASIGLAGAPHPAETQYFGPGTRLLVL.

V gene TRBV5-1 combines with J gene TRBJ1-2, with 7 bases aligning to TRBD1. The length of the CDR3 is 16 residues. The J segment lost 0 bases and the V segment lost 1 base, leaving 6 bases of the junction unmatched. Germline V lookup: CDR1 SGHRS, CDR2 YFSETQ. CDR3 DNA sequence: TGCGCCAGCAGCTTGAGCGGACAGGAGCCTAACTATGGCTACACCTTC. Its translation is CASSLSGQEPNYGYTF. Looking up the rest from reference TRBV5-1 and TRBJ1-2 gives the full variable domain: KAGVTQTPRYLIKTRGQQVTLSCSPISGHRSVSWYQQTPGQGLQFLFEYFSETQRNKGNFPGRFSGRQFSNSRSEMNVSTLELGDSALYLCASSLSGQEPNYGYTFGSGTRLTVV.

This chain joins TRBV12-3 or TRBV12-4 and TRBJ2-4; D not certain. CDR3 size: 13 residues. V was trimmed by 6 bases and J by 0 bases, leaving 6 bases between them. CDR3 in amino acids: CASRGRAKNIQYF. CDR3 nucleotide sequence: TGTGCCAGCAGGGGCAGAGCCAAAAACATTCAGTACTTC.

The CDR3 sequence: CASSVGRESGYTF. CDR3 bases: TGTGCCAGCAGCGTAGGCAGGGAAAGTGGCTACACCTTC. The chain employs TRBV9 and TRBJ1-2; perhaps TRBD1 as D (5 bases). V lost 0 bases and J lost 7, with 10 bases in between. This CDR3 has 13 amino acids. Germline V gives CDR1 SGDLS, CDR2 YYNGEE.

The chain is built from TRBV20-1 and TRBJ1-4; 8 bases map to TRBD1. The junction had 6 bases not matched to a gene; V was cut back by 3 bases and J by 3 bases. CDR1 and CDR2 from the germline V gene are DFQATT and SNEGSKA (reference sequence). This CDR3 comprises 15 residues. The CDR3 sequence is CSASIWTGPNEKLFF. Here the CDR3 DNA reads TGCAGTGCTAGTATCTGGACAGGGCCTAATGAAAAACTGTTTTTT.

The CDR3 region has the DNA TGTGCCAGCAGCCTTGGGGCTAGCGGGGGAACCTACGAGCAGTACTTC. Protein sequence: CASSLGASGGTYEQYF. The genes are TRBV7-9 and TRBJ2-7, with TRBD2 identical over 10 bases. The length of the CDR3 is 16 residues. Germline V gene data show CDR1 as SEHNR and CDR2 as FQNEAQ (reference sequence). Losses at the gene ends were 5 bases for V and 2 bases for J; bases not matched to a gene: 9.

The count of this clone is one. This chain connects TRBV29-1 to TRBJ1-1, with D perhaps TRBD1 (6 bases). V was clipped by 5 bases and J by 4 bases, with 14 bases between them. The length of the CDR3 is 13 residues. Germline V gene sequence: CDR1 SQVTM, CDR2 ANQGSEA. The CDR3 bases are TGCAGCGTTCTGGGGGCGCTGGGCACTGAAGCTTTCTTT. Amino acids: CSVLGALGTEAFF.

This chain connects TRBV14 to TRBJ2-1; 12 nucleotides agree with TRBD2. The CDR3 is made up of 16 amino acids. Germline CDR1 is SGHDN and CDR2 is FVKESK. Unmatched junction bases numbered 6, after V lost 1 base and J lost 8 bases. CDR3 residues: CASSQGLAGGLYEQFF. The CDR3 region has the DNA TGTGCCAGCAGCCAAGGCCTAGCGGGGGGGCTATATGAGCAGTTCTTC.

This clone was detected only a few times. The chain employs TRBV6-5 and TRBJ1-3; 12 bases match TRBD1. This CDR3 has 15 residues. Losses at the gene ends were 7 bases for V and 4 bases for J; bases not matched to a gene: 5. The germline V gene encodes CDR1 MNHEY and CDR2 SVGAGI. DNA of the CDR3: TGTGCCAGCACCCGGGACAGGGGGCGGGGAAACACCATATATTTT. It encodes CASTRDRGRGNTIYF.

This chain connects TRBV7-3 to TRBJ2-1, with 11 positions matching TRBD2. Germline V lookup: CDR1 SGHTA, CDR2 FQGTGA. The ends lost 0 bases at V and 9 bases at J; junction bases unmatched: 4. The length of the CDR3 is 15 residues. The DNA of the CDR3 is TGTGCCAGCAGCTTAACTAGCGGGGGGGCAGGTGAGCAGTTCTTC. Translating gives CASSLTSGGAGEQFF.

V gene TRBV29-1 combines with J gene TRBJ2-3; 10 bases match TRBD2. CDR1 is SQVTM and CDR2 is ANQGSEA in the germline V gene. V was pared by 5 bases and J by 3 bases, with 8 bases of the junction left unmatched. The CDR3 consists of 15 residues. The CDR3 sequence: CSVLAGDPVTDTQYF. CDR3 DNA: TGCAGCGTTCTAGCGGGGGACCCGGTAACAGATACGCAGTATTTT.

The chain carries TRBV10-3 and TRBJ2-5; 12 bases agree with TRBD1. The CDR3 runs to 16 residues. The V and J ends lost 2 bases and 5 bases, in that order; junction bases with no gene match: 6. The germline V gene has CDR1 ENHRY and CDR2 SYGVKD. As DNA, the CDR3 is TGTGCCATCAGTGAGCCGGGACAGGGGGCTGGGGAGACCCAGTACTTC. Amino acid sequence: CAISEPGQGAGETQYF.

V is TRBV24-1 and J is TRBJ1-3, with 7 bases matching TRBD1. Germline loops: CDR1 KGHDR, CDR2 SFDVKD. V was pared by 8 bases and J by 10 bases, with 10 bases of the junction left unmatched. The CDR3 is 13 residues long. The DNA for the CDR3 is TGTGCCACCACCGTCCCCGACAGGGCGACCATATATTTT. As protein: CATTVPDRATIYF.

In this sample, this clone turned up once. The chain carries TRBV20-1 and TRBJ2-1, with no clear D. The CDR3 consists of 11 residues. V shed 4 bases and J shed 8 bases, with 9 bases lying between them. Germline loops: CDR1 DFQATT, CDR2 SNEGSKA (reference sequence). In nucleotides, the CDR3 is TGCAGTGCTATATCTAACCATGAGCAGTTCTTC. It codes for CSAISNHEQFF.